This T cell receptor beta chain was sequenced for a study of T-cell reconstitution after alpha-beta-depleted transplantation in children. Only a few counts were recorded for this clonotype. The CDR3 has 15 residues. Deletions cut 9 bases from V and 1 base from J, with 16 bases between. Germline V CDR1 and CDR2: SNHLY, FYNNEI. For TCRbeta, the library was prepared with unique molecular identifiers. In TCRdb, the PCR reads were re-called with MiXCR into one record per CDR3 protein. The sample yields 400,000 to 500,000 distinct CDR3 sequences, approximately 11% seen once. This sequence was found in a human donor who donated a stem cell graft to a child with acute myeloid leukemia. The material sequenced was PBMCs from the stem cell graft donor, taken from the stem cell graft. The V call is TRBV2, the J call TRBJ1-5; D is unclear. The CDR3 sequence: CASKKELGSNQPQHF. CDR3 nucleotides: TGTGCCAGTAAAAAGGAATTAGGGAGCAATCAGCCCCAGCATTTT.